This T cell receptor (beta chain) was captured in a study of OX40 agonist ivuxolimab in advanced cancers. Study-wide background: The study gave patients intravenous ivuxolimab at 0.01 to 10 mg/kg every 2 weeks. Mean age about 60 years, range 23 to 79; approximately 83% male.

Germline trimming cut 4 bases from V and 2 bases from J; bases unmatched to any gene: 1. Germline V gene lookup returns CDR1 SGHTS and CDR2 YDEGEE. The CDR3 totals 15 residues. Study observations and caveats: Near-lowest levels of clonal expansion characterized partial responders at 0.1-3.0 mg/kg. CD4+ and CD8+ blood T cells expanded clonally by week 6 at 0.1 to 3.0 mg/kg.

Here immunoSEQ multiplex PCR was the method, and the copy in TCRdb shows in-frame clones only, minus some. The sample lists 20,000 to 25,000 clones; around 84% were seen once. As regards this clone: Its antigen is still unknown.

The chain combines TRBV5-8 with TRBJ2-1; TRBD2 agrees at 12 bases. The sequenced sample was CD4+ or CD8+ T cells sorted from blood, obtained in a trial of the OX40 agonist ivuxolimab. This clonotype originated in an adult with an advanced solid tumor such as melanoma, head and neck, liver or kidney cancer. The CDR3 spells CASSLAGGTYNEQFF. The CDR3 region has the DNA TGTGCCAGCAGCCTAGCGGGAGGGACCTACAATGAGCAGTTCTTC.